A selection of T cell receptor beta chains follows, all from one sample in a study of cytomegalovirus exposure and HLA in healthy donors. Method: immunoSEQ multiplex PCR; TCRdb's copy keeps in-frame clones and lacks some. The sample has more than 90,000 clones, around 86% seen once. Specimen: PBMCs. The receptors originated from a young man in good health and CMV-seronegative. The CDR3 runs from the conserved cysteine through the conserved F or W. D genes are given only for firm matches. Clone size is shown for a subset of rows, as once, few, many or a class of expanded clone.

D: TRBD2; J: TRBJ2-6; length: 20; V: TRBV5-1; size: -; DNA: TGCGCCAGCAGCTTGAGGGGGATCAGCGGGAGTGACTCTGGGGCCAACGTCCTGACTTTC; CDR3: CASSLRGISGSDSGANVLTF
D: -; J: TRBJ2-1; length: 15; V: TRBV25-1; size: -; DNA: TGTGCCAGCAGTGGGCAACAGACAGTCTACAATGAGCAGTTCTTC; CDR3: CASSGQQTVYNEQFF
D: TRBD1; J: TRBJ1-1; length: 14; V: TRBV4-2; size: -; DNA: TGTGCCAGCAGCCAAGTCCAGGGGGACTCTGAAGCTTTCTTT; CDR3: CASSQVQGDSEAFF
D: -; J: TRBJ2-7; length: 15; V: TRBV6-1; size: -; DNA: TGTGCCAGCAGTGAACTGACTCAGCTCCACTACGAGCAGTACTTC; CDR3: CASSELTQLHYEQYF
D: -; J: TRBJ1-2; length: 12; V: TRBV19; size: -; DNA: TGTGCCTCCGGCGGGGAGGGCCATGGCTACACCTTC; CDR3: CASGGEGHGYTF
D: -; J: TRBJ1-4; length: 15; V: TRBV5-1; size: -; DNA: TGCGCCAGCAGCCCGACAGTCGCAACTAATGAAAAACTGTTTTTT; CDR3: CASSPTVATNEKLFF
D: TRBD2; J: TRBJ2-7; length: 16; V: TRBV11-2; size: once; DNA: TGTGCCAGCAGCTCGTATAATAGCGGGGGGCCCTACGAGCAGTACTTC; CDR3: CASSSYNSGGPYEQYF
D: -; J: TRBJ1-3; length: 15; V: TRBV25-1; size: -; DNA: TGTGCCAGCAGTGAAACAGGGATCTCTGGAAACACCATATATTTT; CDR3: CASSETGISGNTIYF
D: -; J: TRBJ2-7; length: 16; V: TRBV6-1; size: -; DNA: TGTGCCAGCAGTGGTTGGCTAGGACAGACGAGCTACGAGCAGTACTTC; CDR3: CASSGWLGQTSYEQYF
D: TRBD1; J: TRBJ2-3; length: 19; V: TRBV27; size: -; DNA: TGTGCCAGCAGTTTACCCGGGACAGTCGGGAAGAAGCGCACAGATACGCAGTATTTT; CDR3: CASSLPGTVGKKRTDTQYF
D: TRBD2; J: TRBJ2-7; length: 18; V: TRBV30; size: -; DNA: TGTGCCTGGAGTGTGCTCGGACTAGCGGGAGGGGCCTCCTACGAGCAGTACTTC; CDR3: CAWSVLGLAGGASYEQYF
D: TRBD1; J: TRBJ1-4; length: 15; V: TRBV6-5; size: -; DNA: TGTGCCAGCAGTTATGACAGGGCAACTAATGAAAAACTGTTTTTT; CDR3: CASSYDRATNEKLFF
D: TRBD2; J: TRBJ2-7; length: 16; V: TRBV25-1; size: -; DNA: TGTGCCAGCAGTGGTGCTCCGGGGACTAGCACCTACGAGCAGTACTTC; CDR3: CASSGAPGTSTYEQYF
D: TRBD1; J: TRBJ1-1; length: 13; V: TRBV9; size: -; DNA: TGTGCCAGCAGCCGGACAGGGGACACTGAAGCTTTCTTT; CDR3: CASSRTGDTEAFF
D: -; J: TRBJ1-4; length: 14; V: TRBV7-8; size: -; DNA: TGTGCCAGCAGCTTAGCGACAGAAAATGAAAAACTGTTTTTT; CDR3: CASSLATENEKLFF
D: -; J: TRBJ1-1; length: 14; V: TRBV6-6; size: -; DNA: TGTGCCAGCAGTTACTCCGGGGATATGGCTGAAGCTTTCTTT; CDR3: CASSYSGDMAEAFF
D: TRBD2; J: TRBJ2-7; length: 13; V: TRBV11-2; size: -; DNA: TGTGCCAGCAGCTGGACTAGCGCCCACGAGCAGTACTTC; CDR3: CASSWTSAHEQYF
D: TRBD1; J: TRBJ2-7; length: 16; V: TRBV28; size: -; DNA: TGTGCCAGCAGTCCGGCGGACAGGGCGAGCTCCTACGAGCAGTACTTC; CDR3: CASSPADRASSYEQYF
D: TRBD2; J: TRBJ2-1; length: 18; V: TRBV4-2; size: -; DNA: TGTGCCAGCAGCCAAGCTCTAGCGGAACAGCTCATATGGGATGAGCAGTTCTTC; CDR3: CASSQALAEQLIWDEQFF
D: -; J: TRBJ1-2; length: 13; V: TRBV9; size: -; DNA: TGTGCCAGCAGCGGGCAAATTGACTATGGCTACACCTTC; CDR3: CASSGQIDYGYTF
D: -; J: TRBJ1-2; length: 13; V: TRBV19; size: few; DNA: TGTGCCAGTAGTATAGTGAACAGGGAAGGCTACACCTTC; CDR3: CASSIVNREGYTF
D: TRBD1; J: TRBJ1-5; length: 14; V: TRBV28; size: -; DNA: TGTGCCAGCAGCGGGACAGGGGGCAATCAGCCCCAGCATTTT; CDR3: CASSGTGGNQPQHF
D: TRBD1; J: TRBJ2-2; length: 15; V: TRBV5-6; size: -; DNA: TGTGCCAGCAGCTGGGGGACAGGGGATACCGGGGAGCTGTTTTTT; CDR3: CASSWGTGDTGELFF
D: TRBD2; J: TRBJ2-3; length: 13; V: TRBV30; size: -; DNA: TGTGCCTGGACTAGCGGGAGTGGAGATACGCAGTATTTT; CDR3: CAWTSGSGDTQYF
D: TRBD1; J: TRBJ1-2; length: 17; V: TRBV2; size: -; DNA: TGTGCCAGCAGGGAAACTGTGGACAGGGTTCGGAACTATGGCTACACCTTC; CDR3: CASRETVDRVRNYGYTF
D: -; J: TRBJ2-1; length: 14; V: TRBV30; size: -; DNA: TGTGCCTGGAGTATCGCAGTCGGGGACAATGAGCAGTTCTTC; CDR3: CAWSIAVGDNEQFF
D: TRBD2; J: TRBJ2-3; length: 14; V: TRBV2; size: -; DNA: TGTGCCAGCAGCTCCGGGACTAGCGTTGATACGCAGTATTTT; CDR3: CASSSGTSVDTQYF
D: TRBD1; J: TRBJ1-6; length: 14; V: TRBV5-4; size: -; DNA: TGTGCCAGCAGTCCCGGGACAGAGAATTCACCCCTCCACTTT; CDR3: CASSPGTENSPLHF
D: -; J: TRBJ2-7; length: 14; V: TRBV6-1; size: -; DNA: TGTGCCAGCAGTGAAGCAGACAGCTCCTACGAGCAGTACTTC; CDR3: CASSEADSSYEQYF
D: -; J: TRBJ2-3; length: 14; V: TRBV7-7; size: -; DNA: TGTGCCAGCAGCTTAGGGACGGGAACAGATACGCAGTATTTT; CDR3: CASSLGTGTDTQYF
D: TRBD2; J: TRBJ2-1; length: 16; V: TRBV7-9; size: once; DNA: TGTGCCAGCAGCTCCCCGGTGGTAGCGGGAGGGCATGAGCAGTTCTTC; CDR3: CASSSPVVAGGHEQFF
D: TRBD1; J: TRBJ1-5; length: 15; V: TRBV11-2; size: -; DNA: TGTGCCAGCAGCTTCGGGGACAGGAGCGATCAGCCCCAGCATTTT; CDR3: CASSFGDRSDQPQHF
D: -; J: TRBJ2-1; length: 10; V: TRBV2; size: -; DNA: TGTGCCAGCAGTGGTTTTATCCAGTTCTTC; CDR3: CASSGFIQFF
D: -; J: TRBJ1-2; length: 18; V: TRBV9; size: few; DNA: TGTGCCAGCAGCTCCGCCGGGGGTGCCCTCTCAGCTAACTATGGCTACACCTTC; CDR3: CASSSAGGALSANYGYTF
D: TRBD2; J: TRBJ2-3; length: 19; V: TRBV12-5; size: once; DNA: TGTGCTAGTGGTCACCCTACTAGCGGGAGTGGGCCTAGCACAGATACGCAGTATTTT; CDR3: CASGHPTSGSGPSTDTQYF
D: -; J: TRBJ1-5; length: 19; V: TRBV2; size: -; DNA: TGTGCCAGCAGTAACCCCGGTGGGGCCTCTCCTTATAGCAATCAGCCCCAGCATTTT; CDR3: CASSNPGGASPYSNQPQHF
D: TRBD2; J: TRBJ2-7; length: 15; V: TRBV6-1; size: -; DNA: TGTGCCAGCAGTGCCCTCCGGGGGGGGCGAACAGGGCAGTACTTC; CDR3: CASSALRGGRTGQYF
D: -; J: TRBJ1-1; length: 14; V: TRBV5-8; size: -; DNA: TGTGCCAGCGTTGGGAGGCCAGGGAGCACTGAAGCTTTCTTT; CDR3: CASVGRPGSTEAFF
D: -; J: TRBJ2-1; length: 15; V: TRBV15; size: -; DNA: TGTGCCACCAGCAGAGATCCGGGCAGGGGAGATGAGCAGTTCTTC; CDR3: CATSRDPGRGDEQFF
D: TRBD2; J: TRBJ2-5; length: 15; V: TRBV7-9; size: -; DNA: TGTGCCAGCAGCTTCCGACTAGCGGGAGAAGAGACCCAGTACTTC; CDR3: CASSFRLAGEETQYF
D: TRBD1; J: TRBJ2-7; length: 13; V: TRBV27; size: -; DNA: TGTGCCAGCAGTTTAGGACAGGTCTACGAGCAGTACTTC; CDR3: CASSLGQVYEQYF
D: -; J: TRBJ2-2; length: 16; V: TRBV12-5; size: -; DNA: TGTGCTAGTGCCCTAGGGGGAGGGACGGTCCCCGGGGAGCTGTTTTTT; CDR3: CASALGGGTVPGELFF
D: TRBD2; J: TRBJ2-7; length: 15; V: TRBV27; size: -; DNA: TGTGCCAGCAGTACTAGCGGGACCAGCTCCTACGAGCAGTACTTC; CDR3: CASSTSGTSSYEQYF
D: -; J: TRBJ1-2; length: 13; V: TRBV6-5; size: -; DNA: TGTGCCAGCACCACTACAGGGTTCTATGGCTACACCTTC; CDR3: CASTTTGFYGYTF
D: TRBD1; J: TRBJ1-2; length: 14; V: TRBV7-9; size: -; DNA: TGTGCCAGCAGCTTAGGACAGGGGGCCCATGGCTACACCTTC; CDR3: CASSLGQGAHGYTF
D: TRBD2; J: TRBJ2-5; length: 16; V: TRBV6-1; size: -; DNA: TGTGCCAGCAGTGCCGGACTAGCGGGAGACAGGGAGACCCAGTACTTC; CDR3: CASSAGLAGDRETQYF
D: -; J: TRBJ1-2; length: 12; V: TRBV6-5; size: -; DNA: TGTGCCAGCGCCGAGGCGGACTATGGCTACACCTTC; CDR3: CASAEADYGYTF
D: -; J: TRBJ2-7; length: 14; V: TRBV19; size: -; DNA: TGTGCCAGTTCTCCGGACAGCTTTAACTACGAGCAGTACTTC; CDR3: CASSPDSFNYEQYF
D: TRBD1; J: TRBJ1-6; length: 16; V: TRBV6-1; size: -; DNA: TGTGCCAGCAGTGACCCAGGACAGGGGAATAATTCACCCCTCCACTTT; CDR3: CASSDPGQGNNSPLHF
D: -; J: TRBJ1-1; length: 13; V: TRBV5-8; size: -; DNA: TGTGCCAGCAGCTTGGGGAGAAACACTGAAGCTTTCTTT; CDR3: CASSLGRNTEAFF
D: -; J: TRBJ2-5; length: 19; V: TRBV7-2; size: -; DNA: TGTGCCAGCAGCTTACATCTAGGAGGGCTCCCCTCGTACCAAGAGACCCAGTACTTC; CDR3: CASSLHLGGLPSYQETQYF
D: TRBD2; J: TRBJ2-5; length: 16; V: TRBV10-3; size: -; DNA: TGTGCCATCAGTGAAAGGCAAGCGGGAGGGCAAGAGACCCAGTACTTC; CDR3: CAISERQAGGQETQYF